This is a list of T cell receptor beta chains from one sample in a study of shared clonotypes between healthy human individuals. This table comes from immunoSEQ multiplex PCR, and its TCRdb copy is limited to in-frame clones, with some not included. The sample shows fewer than 1.8 million clones, around 98.5% of them seen only once. Sequencing was done on a sample of naive CD4+ T cells sorted from blood. These receptors all come from a young man in good health. Both conserved end residues are part of each CDR3. A D gene is named only where the DNA matches it firmly. Size values are once, few and many counts, or a class for expanded clones, and some rows have none.

V: TRBV9
size: .
J: TRBJ2-1
D: .
DNA: TGTGCCAGCAGCGTAGAATCCGAGGGCTACAATGAGCAGTTCTTC
CDR3: CASSVESEGYNEQFF

V: TRBV27
size: .
J: TRBJ2-3
D: TRBD2
DNA: TGTGCCAGCAGTTTCAGCGGGAGGGCTAGTTCTCTGTATTTT
CDR3: CASSFSGRASSLYF

V: TRBV5-6
size: .
J: TRBJ1-1
D: .
DNA: TGTGCCAGCAGCTTCGGGGGGCCAACGGTCTCGGGAATGAACACTGAAGCTTTCTTT
CDR3: CASSFGGPTVSGMNTEAFF

V: TRBV11-3
size: .
J: TRBJ2-7
D: TRBD2
DNA: TGTGCCGCCGATATCGTAGGGCGGGAGGATGAGCAGTACTTC
CDR3: CAADIVGREDEQYF

V: TRBV27
size: .
J: TRBJ2-2
D: .
DNA: TGTGCCAGCAGTTTATACAGAAACACCGGGGAGCTGTTTTTT
CDR3: CASSLYRNTGELFF

V: TRBV5-4
size: .
J: TRBJ1-4
D: TRBD1
DNA: TGTGCCAGCAGCGGAAACAGGGGGCAAGGTGAAAAACTGTTTTTT
CDR3: CASSGNRGQGEKLFF

V: TRBV5-1
size: .
J: TRBJ2-7
D: .
DNA: TGCGCCAGCAGCCCCGAGGTTGGGGCTTTCTCCTACGAGCAGTACTTC
CDR3: CASSPEVGAFSYEQYF

V: TRBV6-4
size: once
J: TRBJ2-2
D: TRBD1
DNA: TGTGCCAGCAGCCTATTGGGCCTCGGGACAGGGCCCCACGGGGAGCTGTTTTTT
CDR3: CASSLLGLGTGPHGELFF

V: TRBV2
size: .
J: TRBJ2-7
D: .
DNA: TGTGCCAGCAGTGAACGGACAATATACGAGCAGTACTTC
CDR3: CASSERTIYEQYF

V: TRBV19
size: .
J: TRBJ1-1
D: .
DNA: TGTGCCAGTTGGGATCGGAACACTGAAGCTTTCTTT
CDR3: CASWDRNTEAFF

V: TRBV6-1
size: .
J: TRBJ2-3
D: .
DNA: TGTGCCGCCAGGGTCACAGATACGCAGTATTTT
CDR3: CAARVTDTQYF

V: TRBV5-6
size: .
J: TRBJ2-7
D: .
DNA: TGTGCCAGCAGCTCCAGGTCCTTCTCCTACGAGCAGTACTTC
CDR3: CASSSRSFSYEQYF

V: TRBV4-3
size: .
J: TRBJ2-7
D: TRBD1
DNA: TGCGCCAGCAGCTGGGGACAGGGAGTCTACGAGCAGTACTTC
CDR3: CASSWGQGVYEQYF

V: TRBV10-3
size: .
J: TRBJ1-5
D: .
DNA: TGTGCCATCAGTGAGGGGGGCAATCAGCCCCAGCATTTT
CDR3: CAISEGGNQPQHF

V: TRBV18
size: .
J: TRBJ1-4
D: TRBD1
DNA: TGTGCCAGCTCAAGTTTGGCGGGACAGGATAATGAAAAACTGTTTTTT
CDR3: CASSSLAGQDNEKLFF

V: TRBV7-6
size: .
J: TRBJ1-3
D: .
DNA: TGTGCCAGCAGCCCCGGTCCCGGACGCTCTGGAAACACCATATATTTT
CDR3: CASSPGPGRSGNTIYF

V: TRBV5-4
size: .
J: TRBJ1-3
D: .
DNA: TGTGCCAGCAGCTTGGATAGCAACACCATATATTTT
CDR3: CASSLDSNTIYF

V: TRBV5-1
size: .
J: TRBJ2-1
D: .
DNA: TGCGCCAGCAGCTGGATGGGCTGGGCAGGGGAAGCGGCAAGCTCCTACAATGAGCAGTTCTTC
CDR3: CASSWMGWAGEAASSYNEQFF

V: TRBV6-5
size: .
J: TRBJ1-1
D: TRBD1
DNA: TGTGCCAGCAGGGCGACAGGGTGGAACACTGAAGCTTTCTTT
CDR3: CASRATGWNTEAFF

V: TRBV7-2
size: .
J: TRBJ2-5
D: .
DNA: TGTGCCAGCAGCTTAGGTAACTGGGGGCAAGAGACCCAGTACTTC
CDR3: CASSLGNWGQETQYF

V: TRBV15
size: .
J: TRBJ1-5
D: .
DNA: TGTGCCACCAGCGGGGTAGGTCAGCCCCAGCATTTT
CDR3: CATSGVGQPQHF

V: TRBV7-2
size: once
J: TRBJ2-7
D: TRBD2
DNA: TGTGCCAGCAGCTTAGGCGGGGGAAGCTCCTACGAGCAGTACTTC
CDR3: CASSLGGGSSYEQYF

V: TRBV9
size: .
J: TRBJ2-1
D: TRBD2
DNA: TGTGCCAGCAGCCCCCGAATAGCGGGAGCTCCCTACAATGAGCAGTTCTTC
CDR3: CASSPRIAGAPYNEQFF

V: TRBV10-3
size: .
J: TRBJ1-1
D: .
DNA: TGTGCCACCTCGAGGGAGCCGGGACAACAGAACACTGAAGCTTTCTTT
CDR3: CATSREPGQQNTEAFF

V: TRBV19
size: .
J: TRBJ1-5
D: .
DNA: TGTGCCAGTAGTATGGGTCCAGGGACCAATCAGCCCCAGCATTTT
CDR3: CASSMGPGTNQPQHF

V: TRBV29-1
size: .
J: TRBJ2-7
D: .
DNA: TGCAGCGTTGATCAGGGACCAACCGAGCAGTACTTC
CDR3: CSVDQGPTEQYF

V: TRBV9
size: .
J: TRBJ2-1
D: .
DNA: TGTGCCAGCAGCGAGACAGGCGATGAGCAGTTCTTC
CDR3: CASSETGDEQFF

V: TRBV25-1
size: .
J: TRBJ1-5
D: .
DNA: TGTGCCAGCAGTGGCACCATGACAGAAAATCAGCCCCAGCATTTT
CDR3: CASSGTMTENQPQHF

V: TRBV29-1
size: once
J: TRBJ1-1
D: TRBD1
DNA: TGCAGCGTCGGCAACTATTCAGGACAGGGTCTTGGGAAGGCTTTCTTT
CDR3: CSVGNYSGQGLGKAFF

V: TRBV28
size: .
J: TRBJ1-2
D: TRBD1
DNA: TGTGCCAGCAGTTTACGACAGGGGGCTTTTATTGACTATGGCTACACCTTC
CDR3: CASSLRQGAFIDYGYTF

V: TRBV30
size: once
J: TRBJ1-3
D: .
DNA: TGTGCCTGGAGTCGTGACGGGTTCTCTGGAAACACCATATATTTT
CDR3: CAWSRDGFSGNTIYF

V: TRBV7-9
size: .
J: TRBJ2-7
D: .
DNA: TGTGCCAGCAGGTCAGGGAACCAGACCGAGTACTTC
CDR3: CASRSGNQTEYF

V: TRBV25-1
size: .
J: TRBJ2-7
D: .
DNA: TGTGCCAGCACCCCCTTGGGGCAGGCTCGCGAGCAGTACTTC
CDR3: CASTPLGQAREQYF

V: TRBV4-1
size: .
J: TRBJ2-1
D: .
DNA: TGCGCCAGCAGCCAAGCCTCGGAGAGGAGGTACAATGAGCAGTTCTTC
CDR3: CASSQASERRYNEQFF

V: TRBV25-1
size: .
J: TRBJ2-7
D: TRBD1
DNA: TGTGCCAGCAGTACAGGGGGCGGGACGAATGGGCAGTACTTC
CDR3: CASSTGGGTNGQYF

V: TRBV5-4
size: once
J: TRBJ2-3
D: TRBD2
DNA: TGTGCCAGCAGCCGCGAACTAGCGGGAGCCGTAGATACGCAGTATTTT
CDR3: CASSRELAGAVDTQYF

V: TRBV11-3
size: once
J: TRBJ2-7
D: .
DNA: TGTGCCAGCAGCTTAGGGTTTGGGTCAAAGGGCTACGAGCAGTACTTC
CDR3: CASSLGFGSKGYEQYF

V: TRBV5-1
size: .
J: TRBJ2-3
D: .
DNA: TGCGCCAGCAGCTTGTTACAGCCCACAGATACGCAGTATTTT
CDR3: CASSLLQPTDTQYF

V: TRBV10-2
size: .
J: TRBJ1-1
D: .
DNA: TGCGCCAGCAGTGACCGTGGCGGGCTGAACACTGAAGCTTTCTTT
CDR3: CASSDRGGLNTEAFF

V: TRBV15
size: .
J: TRBJ2-3
D: TRBD2
DNA: TGTGCCACCAGCAGAGACCTAGCGGGAGTAACAGATACGCAGTATTTT
CDR3: CATSRDLAGVTDTQYF

V: TRBV6-6
size: .
J: TRBJ2-3
D: .
DNA: TGTGCCAGCAGTTACATCGGCCAGGGAGTAGATACGCAGTATTTT
CDR3: CASSYIGQGVDTQYF

V: TRBV7-9
size: .
J: TRBJ2-3
D: .
DNA: TGTGCCAGCAGCACCATAAAGGCAGATACGCAGTATTTT
CDR3: CASSTIKADTQYF

V: TRBV5-1
size: .
J: TRBJ2-1
D: .
DNA: TGCGCCAGCAGCTTCGGGAGCTCCTACAATGAGCAGTTCTTC
CDR3: CASSFGSSYNEQFF

V: TRBV18
size: once
J: TRBJ1-2
D: .
DNA: TGTGCCAGCTCACCACGGGCCGGGACAACGCCGGATAACTATGGCTACACCTTC
CDR3: CASSPRAGTTPDNYGYTF

V: TRBV5-1
size: .
J: TRBJ2-7
D: TRBD1
DNA: TGCGCCAGCACTCACACCCAAACAGGGGGCGCGTTTTACGAGCAGTACTTC
CDR3: CASTHTQTGGAFYEQYF

V: TRBV20-1
size: .
J: TRBJ1-1
D: .
DNA: TGCAGTGCTAGGGACACAGGTGAAGCTTTCTTT
CDR3: CSARDTGEAFF

V: TRBV7-8
size: .
J: TRBJ2-2
D: .
DNA: TGTGCCAGCAGCTTTATCAGGGGCTCCGGGGAGCTGTTTTTT
CDR3: CASSFIRGSGELFF

V: TRBV7-9
size: few
J: TRBJ2-3
D: .
DNA: TGTGCCAGCAGCTCCCCCGCAGATACGCAGTATTTT
CDR3: CASSSPADTQYF

V: TRBV10-1
size: .
J: TRBJ2-5
D: .
DNA: TGCGCCAGCAGAGATTATGGACCTACCCCAATGGAGACCCAGTACTTC
CDR3: CASRDYGPTPMETQYF

V: TRBV25-1
size: .
J: TRBJ2-3
D: TRBD2
DNA: TGTGCCAGCAGTGAATCGCTAGCGGGATTCACAGATACGCAGTATTTT
CDR3: CASSESLAGFTDTQYF

V: TRBV7-6
size: .
J: TRBJ2-3
D: TRBD2
DNA: TGTGCCAGCAGCACCACTAGCGGGAGGAGGTCAGATACGCAGTATTTT
CDR3: CASSTTSGRRSDTQYF

V: TRBV19
size: .
J: TRBJ1-1
D: .
DNA: TGTGCCAGTAGGAGCTCGGAGGTTTCGAGTAATACTGAAGCTTTCTTT
CDR3: CASRSSEVSSNTEAFF

V: TRBV9
size: .
J: TRBJ2-1
D: .
DNA: TGTGCCAGCAGCGTAGACGGATTAACCTACAATGAGCAGTTCTTC
CDR3: CASSVDGLTYNEQFF

V: TRBV2
size: .
J: TRBJ2-3
D: TRBD2
DNA: TGTGCCAGCAGTGAAATCCGACTAGCGAGCACAGATACGCAGTATTTT
CDR3: CASSEIRLASTDTQYF

V: TRBV11-2
size: .
J: TRBJ2-2
D: .
DNA: TGTGCCAGCGTACCGGTCAGGAGCACCGGGGAGCTGTTTTTT
CDR3: CASVPVRSTGELFF

V: TRBV9
size: .
J: TRBJ2-3
D: TRBD2
DNA: TGTGCCAGCAGCGTAGCTGCGGGAGAGACAGATACGCAGTATTTT
CDR3: CASSVAAGETDTQYF

V: TRBV12-5
size: .
J: TRBJ2-1
D: TRBD2
DNA: TGTGCTAGTGGTCCCGTAGCGGGAGGGCCTCTGGGCGAGCAGTTCTTC
CDR3: CASGPVAGGPLGEQFF

V: TRBV9
size: .
J: TRBJ2-1
D: TRBD1
DNA: TGTGCCAGCAGCGAGGGACAGTGGGCCTACAATGAGCAGTTCTTC
CDR3: CASSEGQWAYNEQFF

V: TRBV10-3
size: .
J: TRBJ1-5
D: .
DNA: TGTGCCATCAGTGGGGCAGGGCCCAATCAGCCCCAGCATTTT
CDR3: CAISGAGPNQPQHF

V: TRBV14
size: .
J: TRBJ2-1
D: TRBD2
DNA: TGTGCCAGCAGCCACCGACTAGCACGAGCCGCCAATGAGCAGTTCTTC
CDR3: CASSHRLARAANEQFF